This T cell receptor beta chain stems from a study of T-cell reconstitution after alpha-beta-depleted transplantation in children. A library of TCRbeta sequences, prepared with unique molecular identifiers, was generated. TCRdb re-analysed the PCR reads in MiXCR, keeping a single row per CDR3 protein. Among about 580,000 distinct CDR3 sequences listed, about 21% were seen once. This CDR3 is built from 16 residues. V shed 1 base, J shed 2 bases, and the junction held 11 bases outside the gene matches. The germline V gene encodes CDR1 DFQATT and CDR2 SNEGSKA (reference sequence). Broader study findings: T-cell numbers and diversity, one year after transplant, stemmed largely from T cells that were newly produced. Two months or so post-transplant, alpha-beta T cells reportedly derived from several hundred expanded graft clones. The study traced high day-60 TCRbeta diversity in some patients to surviving recipient T cells and thymic progenitors.

Note on this clonotype: Its cognate antigen is unknown.

The gene calls are TRBV20-1 and TRBJ2-7; TRBD1 aligns across 7 bases. This receptor was identified in a boy under three years old who had a stem cell transplant for acute myeloid leukemia, so the T cells may come from the graft donor. Sequences were derived from PBMCs, mostly from graft donor cells, sampled 360 days after TCRalphabeta/CD19-depleted stem cell transplant. The CDR3 DNA reads as TGCAGTGCTAGAGGACCCCCGAGACAGGGAACCTACGAGCAGTACTTC. Protein product: CSARGPPRQGTYEQYF.